The 28 T cell receptor beta chains listed next were all sequenced from one sample in a study of blood T cell repertoires in COVID-19. TCRdb's copy holds only in-frame clones and misses some; the assay was immunoSEQ multiplex PCR. The sample comprises roughly 53,000 clones, around 86% of which are singletons, and less than 6.5% rests with the top ten. Sequenced material: peripheral blood. These TCRs come from a man in his forties with active COVID-19.

The chain links TRBV18 to TRBJ2-2; tentative D call: TRBD1 (5 bases). The CDR3 sequence is 16 residues long. The V gene lost 3 bases and the J gene lost 1 base, with 12 bases spanning the gap. Germline values: CDR1 KGHSH, CDR2 LQKENI. As DNA, the CDR3 is TGTGCCAGCTCACCGCGACAGCAAAAGAACACCGGGGAGCTGTTTTTT. Its protein product is CASSPRQQKNTGELFF. Full variable domain (rest looked up from reference TRBV18 and TRBJ2-2): NAGVMQNPRHLVRRRGQEARLRCSPMKGHSHVYWYRQLPEEGLKFMVYLQKENIIDESGMPKERFSAEFPKEGPSILRIQQVVRGDSAAYFCASSPRQQKNTGELFFGEGSRLTVL.

V usage is TRBV6-1 and J usage is TRBJ1-2, with TRBD1 matching over 8 bases. Looked up from germline, CDR1 is MNHNS and CDR2 is SASEGT. With V trimmed by 1 base and J by 7 bases, 5 bases remained unmatched. The CDR3 consists of 14 residues. CDR3 DNA: TGTGCCAGCAGTGAAGGGGACAGGACGAGTGGCTACACCTTC. This translates into CASSEGDRTSGYTF.

This clone occurred once. V and J are TRBV7-9 and TRBJ1-2; the D is unclear. Trimming removed 2 bases from V and 6 bases from J, with 19 bases in between. This CDR3 spans 16 amino acids. The V gene's germline CDR1 is SEHNR and CDR2 FQNEAQ (reference sequence). The CDR3 coding sequence is TGTGCCAGCAGCTTACTCGGCCCGGGAGGTGGGCATGGCTACACCTTC. It is translated as CASSLLGPGGGHGYTF.

The chain couples TRBV28 to TRBJ1-3; TRBD1 agrees at 9 bases. V lost 7 bases and J lost 4; bases outside the gene matches: 11. The CDR3 covers 16 residues. Per the germline V gene, CDR1 is MDHEN and CDR2 is SYDVKM. Here the CDR3 DNA reads TGTGCCAGCATGCCTAACCCGGGACAGGGCGGAAACACCATATATTTT. Translating it yields CASMPNPGQGGNTIYF.

The sample holds one count of this clone. The chain uses TRBV3-1 (or the pseudogene TRBV3-2) and TRBJ2-1; TRBD1 might be the D (6 bases). From germline, CDR1 is LGHDT and CDR2 YNNKEL (reference sequence). This CDR3 region has 14 residues. Trimming took off 4 bases at V and 10 bases at J, with 17 bases between the two ends. The CDR3 reads CASSRGLQAWEQFF. In DNA, the CDR3 is TGTGCCAGCAGCCGGGGGCTCCAGGCTTGGGAGCAGTTCTTC.

This rearrangement joins TRBV7-2 to TRBJ1-2, with a tentative D call TRBD1 (6 bases). Germline CDR1 and CDR2: SGHTA and FQGNSA. The ends were cut back, 4 bases at V and 2 bases at J, with 23 bases in the middle. The CDR3 extends over 18 amino acids. This chain's CDR3 is CASSSPGLVGGLNYGYTF. CDR3 DNA sequence: TGTGCCAGCAGCTCCCCAGGGCTAGTAGGGGGATTAAACTATGGCTACACCTTC.

This sequence joins TRBV11-2 and TRBJ2-7, with TRBD2 matching over 8 bases. The CDR3 covers 16 residues. J was trimmed by 2 bases and V by 2 bases; bases with no gene match: 8. The V gene's germline CDR1 is SGHAT and CDR2 FQNNGV. The CDR3 region is CASSLLGTSGTYEQYF. DNA for the CDR3: TGTGCCAGCAGCTTATTAGGTACTAGCGGAACCTACGAGCAGTACTTC.

The chain is built from TRBV3-1 (or the pseudogene TRBV3-2) and TRBJ2-1, with a tentative D call TRBD2 (5 bases). Trimming shortened V by 2 bases and J by 7 bases, and 12 bases separated the two germline ends. Germline V gene lookup returns CDR1 LGHDT and CDR2 YNNKEL (reference sequence). CDR3 length equals 14 residues. CDR3 sequence (DNA): TGTGCCAGCAGCCAACTAAGGACTGGAAATGAGCAGTTCTTC. The encoded protein is CASSQLRTGNEQFF.

The J gene is TRBJ2-5, the V gene TRBV11-1; TRBD2 matches 8 bases. Germline values: CDR1 SGHAT, CDR2 FQDESV (reference sequence). The CDR3 is 15 residues long. The trim removed 0 bases at V and 4 bases at J, leaving 4 bases unmatched. As DNA, the CDR3 is TGTGCCAGCAGCTTAGCGACCGGGGGGGCAGAGACCCAGTACTTC. This gives the protein CASSLATGGAETQYF.

The chain uses TRBV4-2 and TRBJ2-2, with TRBD2 identical over 9 bases. Unmatched junction bases numbered 8, after V lost 2 bases and J lost 7 bases. Germline V gene lookup returns CDR1 LGHNA and CDR2 YNFKEQ. This CDR3 is built from 16 residues. The CDR3 sequence: CASSQIAGERDGELFF. CDR3 sequence (DNA): TGTGCCAGCAGCCAAATAGCGGGAGAGCGGGACGGGGAGCTGTTTTTT.

V and J are TRBV5-1 and TRBJ1-1; D is ambiguous. The CDR3 loop spans 14 amino acids. From germline, CDR1 is SGHRS and CDR2 YFSETQ. Trimming left V 0 bases short and J 10 bases short, with 16 bases between. The CDR3 reads CASSLDGERQSAFF. The DNA of the CDR3 is TGCGCCAGCAGCTTGGACGGAGAACGCCAATCAGCTTTCTTT.

The chain joins TRBV5-1 to TRBJ2-7, with D tentatively TRBD1 (6 bases). The length of the CDR3 is 14 residues. V shed 0 bases and J shed 2 bases, with 9 bases lying between them. CDR1 is SGHRS and CDR2 is YFSETQ in the germline V gene. The CDR3 sequence: CASSLDRDAYEQYF. CDR3 DNA: TGCGCCAGCAGCTTGGACAGGGATGCCTACGAGCAGTACTTC.

The chain recombines TRBV5-1 with TRBJ2-3; 10 nucleotides match TRBD2. V dropped 0 bases and J dropped 5; count of bases not matched to a gene: 6. The CDR3 totals 16 residues. Germline CDR1 and CDR2: SGHRS and YFSETQ. The CDR3 coding sequence is TGCGCCAGCAGCTTGGCCCTAGCGGGAGTAGGAGATACGCAGTATTTT. Translated: CASSLALAGVGDTQYF.

The gene calls are TRBV4-2 and TRBJ2-1; tentatively, D is TRBD2 (7 bases). Deletions cut 0 bases from V and 7 bases from J, with 25 bases between. Germline CDR1 and CDR2: LGHNA and YNFKEQ. The CDR3 runs 19 residues. The DNA for the CDR3 is TGTGCCAGCAGCCAAGATGGGGGGGCTATACCCCCCGCAATGAATGAGCAGTTCTTC. This gives the protein CASSQDGGAIPPAMNEQFF.

The chain couples TRBV28 to TRBJ1-5, with D perhaps matching TRBD1 (6 bases). CDR1 and CDR2 from the germline V gene are MDHEN and SYDVKM. V shed 5 bases and J shed 0 bases, with 11 bases lying between them. This CDR3 contains 15 residues. This CDR3 reads CASSGYRVSNQPQHF. For the CDR3, the DNA is TGTGCCAGCAGTGGCTACAGGGTTAGCAATCAGCCCCAGCATTTT.

The chain combines TRBV18 with TRBJ2-1; 10 bases map to TRBD2. The CDR3 runs to 17 residues. V trimming: 6 bases; J trimming: 0 bases; junction bases outside the gene matches: 8. The germline V gene encodes CDR1 KGHSH and CDR2 LQKENI. DNA for the CDR3: TGTGCCAGCTCGCGCCAAGCGGGAGGGCTCTCCTACAATGAGCAGTTCTTC. Its translation: CASSRQAGGLSYNEQFF. Full variable domain (outside the CDR3, taken from reference TRBV18 and TRBJ2-1): NAGVMQNPRHLVRRRGQEARLRCSPMKGHSHVYWYRQLPEEGLKFMVYLQKENIIDESGMPKERFSAEFPKEGPSILRIQQVVRGDSAAYFCASSRQAGGLSYNEQFFGPGTRLTVL.

The table lists this clone with a count of one. The chain combines TRBV29-1 with TRBJ2-2; TRBD2 matches 11 bases. The germline gives CDR1 SQVTM, CDR2 ANQGSEA. Trimming cost V 7 bases and J 2 bases; bases outside gene matches: 6. This CDR3 has 15 residues. The CDR3 reads CSATGLAVNTGELFF. The CDR3 DNA reads as TGCAGCGCAACGGGACTAGCGGTTAACACCGGGGAGCTGTTTTTT.

The chain employs TRBV4-2 and TRBJ2-1, with a weak D call TRBD2 (7 bases). This CDR3 region has 18 residues. Trimming removed 0 bases from V and 4 bases from J, with 19 bases in between. Looked up from germline, CDR1 is LGHNA and CDR2 is YNFKEQ. CDR3: CASSQDLGGGSGYNEQFF. The CDR3 coding sequence is TGTGCCAGCAGCCAAGATCTTGGGGGCGGTAGCGGGTACAATGAGCAGTTCTTC.

This chain joins TRBV5-4 and TRBJ2-2; 9 bases are shared with TRBD1. V shed 0 bases, J shed 6 bases, and the junction held 3 bases outside the gene matches. This CDR3 comprises 15 residues. The germline CDR1 and CDR2 sequences are SGHNT and YYREEE (reference sequence). CDR3 sequence: CASSLAGQGPGELFF. In DNA, the CDR3 is TGTGCCAGCAGCTTGGCGGGACAGGGTCCCGGGGAGCTGTTTTTT.

This clone was detected once. This sequence joins TRBV5-8 and TRBJ2-1, with a weak D call TRBD2 (5 bases). Germline-derived CDR1 and CDR2 are SGHTS and YDEGEE. Trimming stripped 4 bases from V and 2 bases from J, with 13 bases between. CDR3 length equals 15 residues. The CDR3: CASSLARVTYNEQFF. CDR3 nucleotide sequence: TGTGCCAGCAGCCTGGCGAGGGTTACCTACAATGAGCAGTTCTTC.

V and J are TRBV19 and TRBJ1-2, with no clear D. Per germline, CDR1 LNHDA and CDR2 SQIVND (reference sequence). The CDR3 is made up of 12 amino acids. V lost 4 bases and J lost 7, with 10 bases in between. The DNA for the CDR3 is TGTGCCAGTAGTACGGTGGGGAGTGGCTACACCTTC. This translates into CASSTVGSGYTF.

The chain couples TRBV28 to TRBJ2-7; TRBD1 agrees at 7 bases. Germline V lookup: CDR1 MDHEN, CDR2 SYDVKM. Trimming at V came to 0 bases and at J to 7 bases, leaving 9 bases not matched to a gene. This CDR3 spans 15 amino acids. The CDR3: CASSLWQLDRYEQYF. CDR3 coding DNA: TGTGCCAGCAGTTTATGGCAGCTGGACAGGTATGAGCAGTACTTC.

The V gene is TRBV18, the J gene TRBJ2-2, with TRBD2 matching over 8 bases. The CDR3 runs to 17 residues. The V segment lost 3 bases and the J segment 1 base; nucleotides outside the gene matches: 7. Per germline, CDR1 KGHSH and CDR2 LQKENI. The CDR3 here is CASSPRISGGNTGELFF. CDR3 bases: TGTGCCAGCTCACCCCGTATAAGCGGGGGGAACACCGGGGAGCTGTTTTTT.

The chain combines TRBV5-6 with TRBJ1-2; 7 nucleotides line up with TRBD1. The CDR3 is made up of 14 amino acids. Germline CDR1 and CDR2: SGHDT and YYEEEE. J gave up 7 bases and V 3 bases, and 9 bases lay outside the gene matches. CDR3 nucleotide sequence: TGTGCCAGCAGCTCGGACAGGACTTACGGTGGCTACACCTTC. This gives the protein CASSSDRTYGGYTF.

Regarding this clone: The identical CDR3 is also encoded by other nucleotide sequences in the sample. The chain links TRBV6-5 to TRBJ1-3; D not certain. Germline V gene lookup returns CDR1 MNHEY and CDR2 SVGAGI. The V end lost 6 bases, the J end lost 2 bases, and 11 bases lay between the germline ends. This CDR3 has 14 residues. CDR3 DNA sequence: TGTGCCAGCAGACGACAAGGCCCTGGAAACACCATATATTTT. Translating it yields CASRRQGPGNTIYF.

This rearrangement joins TRBV6-1 to TRBJ1-1; D is unresolved. This CDR3 region has 13 residues. V was clipped by 1 base and J by 3 bases, with 6 bases between them. Germline V lookup: CDR1 MNHNS, CDR2 SASEGT. The CDR3 DNA reads as TGTGCCAGCAGTGAAGGGCAGTACACTGAAGCTTTCTTT. This translates into CASSEGQYTEAFF.

This clone appeared a few times. V and J are TRBV6-6 and TRBJ2-7, with 7 bases fitting TRBD2. Trimming took 6 bases from V and 0 from J; bases not matched to a gene: 8. Germline lookup yields CDR1 MNHNY and CDR2 SVGAGI (reference sequence). CDR3 length equals 15 residues. CDR3 DNA: TGTGCCAGCAGCCACCCTGCGGGAGACTCCTACGAGCAGTACTTC. Its translation is CASSHPAGDSYEQYF.

The chain employs TRBV3-1 (or the pseudogene TRBV3-2) and TRBJ2-1; 9 bases match TRBD1. Germline trimming cut 0 bases from V and 2 bases from J; bases unmatched to any gene: 5. The length of the CDR3 is 17 residues. CDR1 LGHDT and CDR2 YNNKEL come from the germline V gene (reference sequence). CDR3 DNA sequence: TGTGCCAGCAGCCAAGATAGGGGACAGGGCACCTACAATGAGCAGTTCTTC. It is translated as CASSQDRGQGTYNEQFF.